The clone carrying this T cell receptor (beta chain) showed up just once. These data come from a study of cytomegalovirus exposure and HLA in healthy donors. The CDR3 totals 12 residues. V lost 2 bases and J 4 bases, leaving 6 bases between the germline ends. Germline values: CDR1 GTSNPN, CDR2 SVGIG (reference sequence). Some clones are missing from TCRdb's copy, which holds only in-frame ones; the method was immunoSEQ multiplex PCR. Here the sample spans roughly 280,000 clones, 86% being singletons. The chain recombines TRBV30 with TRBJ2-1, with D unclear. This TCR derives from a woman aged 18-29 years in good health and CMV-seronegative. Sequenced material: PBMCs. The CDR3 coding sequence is TGTGCCTGGAGTCGGAGTTACAATGAGCAGTTCTTC. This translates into CAWSRSYNEQFF.